The present T cell receptor beta chain was sequenced within a study of blood T cells in healthy people across ages. CDR3 length: 15 amino acids. The germline V gene encodes CDR1 GTSNPN and CDR2 SVGIG (reference sequence). With 4 bases removed from V and 0 bases from J, the gap between germline ends came to 15 bases. General study results and limits: In the absence of known donor CMV status, changes in expanded clonotypes were possibly confounded.

Extractions gave at least 6 micrograms of total RNA per sample. Combining a sample-barcoded 5' primer with a J-beta primer mix, a second PCR ran for roughly 6 to 11 cycles. TCRdb processed the 5' RACE reads anew with MiXCR; each CDR3 protein has one entry. The sample carries more than 1,400,000 distinct CDR3 sequences, around two fifths recorded once. Comment on this clonotype: Its target is not known.

The chain carries TRBV30 and TRBJ1-1, with D possibly matching TRBD1 (5 bases). Sequenced sample: blood. The receptor comes from a woman aged 18-29 years in good health. The CDR3 sequence is CAWTRGRLMNTEAFF. For the CDR3, the DNA is TGTGCCTGGACTAGGGGACGGCTGATGAACACTGAAGCTTTCTTT.